These 13 T cell receptor beta chains originate from one sample sequenced in a study of blood T cell repertoires in COVID-19. Here immunoSEQ multiplex PCR was the method, and the copy in TCRdb shows in-frame clones only, minus some. The sample lists roughly 250,000 clones, approximately 85% occurring once. The source material was PBMCs or T cells enriched from blood (not recorded which). All receptors come from a woman in her forties or fifties who had recovered from COVID-19.

The V and J genes are TRBV27 and TRBJ2-1; no clear D. V shed 2 bases and J shed 2 bases, with 10 bases lying between them. From germline, CDR1 is MNHEY and CDR2 SMNVEV (reference sequence). The CDR3 contains 15 residues. The CDR3 DNA reads TGTGCCAGCAGTTTAACCTACCCCCCCTACAATGAGCAGTTCTTC. It translates to CASSLTYPPYNEQFF.

The chain employs TRBV6-2 or TRBV6-3 and TRBJ2-7; D gene ambiguous. Germline V gene sequence: CDR1 MNHEY, CDR2 SVGEGT. The V end was cut by 2 bases, the J end by 0 bases, with 8 bases between. The CDR3 covers 14 residues. The CDR3 DNA reads as TGTGCCAGCAGTTACCGTCAGGACTCCTACGAGCAGTACTTC. This gives the protein CASSYRQDSYEQYF.

The genes are TRBV2 and TRBJ1-6, with 9 bases that match TRBD1. The germline CDR1 and CDR2 sequences are SNHLY and FYNNEI. V shed 6 bases and J 7 bases; nucleotides not matched to a gene: 10. The CDR3 runs to 16 residues. In DNA form, the CDR3 reads TGTGCCAGCAGAACCCAACAGGGGGCCGGGAATTCACCCCTCCACTTT. This codes for CASRTQQGAGNSPLHF.

This chain connects TRBV9 to TRBJ1-3, with D tentatively TRBD1 (6 bases). The CDR3 length is 15 residues. V was trimmed by 4 bases and J by 0 bases, leaving 11 bases between them. Looked up from germline, CDR1 is SGDLS and CDR2 is YYNGEE. CDR3 DNA: TGTGCCAGCAGCCCGGGACAAAGCTCTGGAAACACCATATATTTT. Translated, it gives CASSPGQSSGNTIYF.

V and J are TRBV1 and TRBJ1-1. TRBV1 is termed a pseudogene. The CDR3 totals 16 residues. DNA for the CDR3: TGCACCAGCAGCCAAGAATCGGGAGGGCGGAACACTGAAGCTTTCTTT. It specifies CTSSQESGGRNTEAFF.

The chain couples TRBV11-2 to TRBJ1-2, with 9 positions matching TRBD1. CDR3 length equals 16 residues. V gave up 5 bases and J gave up 7 bases; unmatched junction bases: 14. In germline, CDR1 is SGHAT, CDR2 FQNNGV. The CDR3 bases are TGTGCCAGCAGCGAGCTCCGGGACAGGGATTTAAGTGGCTACACCTTC. Translation: CASSELRDRDLSGYTF.

This clone was seen only a few times. CDR3 amino acids: CASSLDESSYNEQFF. The CDR3 DNA follows: TGTGCCAGCAGCTTAGATGAGAGCTCCTACAATGAGCAGTTCTTC. The gene calls are TRBV11-3 and TRBJ2-1, with D unresolved. Germline-derived CDR1 and CDR2 are SGHNT and YENEEA. Trimming left V 0 bases short and J 0 bases short, with 6 bases between. This CDR3 region has 15 residues.

The CDR3 region is CASSPTEARAGEQYF. CDR3 coding DNA: TGTGCCAGCAGTCCCACAGAGGCGAGGGCTGGGGAGCAGTACTTC. The chain links TRBV11-2 to TRBJ2-7; a weak D match, TRBD2 (5 bases). Trimming removed 6 bases at V and 7 bases at J, with 22 bases between. The CDR3 has 15 amino acids. Germline lookup yields CDR1 SGHAT and CDR2 FQNNGV.

The chain carries TRBV9 and TRBJ1-2, with 11 bases lining up with TRBD1. The V gene end was trimmed by 4 bases and the J gene end by 5 bases; junction bases not matched to a gene: 10. Germline lookup yields CDR1 SGDLS and CDR2 YYNGEE. This CDR3 has 16 residues. CDR3: CASSLSSGTGGYGYTF. The CDR3, as DNA: TGTGCCAGCAGCCTTAGTAGCGGGACAGGGGGATATGGCTACACCTTC.

As concerns this clone: The sample holds other DNA sequences that translate to the same CDR3. This rearrangement joins TRBV28 to TRBJ1-5; tentatively, D is TRBD1 (5 bases). Trimming took 6 bases from V and 5 from J, leaving 8 bases between them. The V gene's germline CDR1 is MDHEN and CDR2 SYDVKM. The CDR3 loop spans 12 amino acids. In DNA, the CDR3 is TGTGCCAGCAGCTCGGGGGATCAGCCCCAGCATTTT. Encoded protein: CASSSGDQPQHF.

The CDR3 sequence is CATSLISGRGYNEQFF. The CDR3 DNA sequence: TGTGCCACCAGCTTAATTAGCGGGAGAGGGTACAATGAGCAGTTCTTC. The chain employs TRBV15 and TRBJ2-1, with 9 positions matching TRBD2. This CDR3 is 16 amino acids long. J was trimmed by 4 bases and V by 5 bases; bases with no gene match: 9. In germline, CDR1 is LNHNV, CDR2 YYDKDF (reference sequence).

This sequence joins TRBV9 and TRBJ1-4; perhaps TRBD1 as D (6 bases). Germline values: CDR1 SGDLS, CDR2 YYNGEE. The V end lost 0 bases, the J end lost 0 bases, and 12 bases lay between the germline ends. This CDR3 contains 17 residues. The CDR3 nucleotides are TGTGCCAGCAGCGTAGTAGCCGGACAGTCAACTAATGAAAAACTGTTTTTT. Protein sequence: CASSVVAGQSTNEKLFF.

This rearrangement joins TRBV27 to TRBJ1-6; maybe TRBD1 (5 bases). V was clipped by 7 bases and J by 6 bases, with 10 bases between them. The CDR3 covers 13 residues. Germline V gene lookup returns CDR1 MNHEY and CDR2 SMNVEV (reference sequence). CDR3 residues: CASKDKSNSPLHF. The DNA for the CDR3 is TGTGCCAGCAAGGACAAGTCTAATTCACCCCTCCACTTT.